This TCR beta chain was found in a study of patients with pleural tuberculosis. This clonotype is categorized as medium-sized (0.01 to 0.1%). TCRdb re-called the reads with MiXCR, one entry per CDR3 protein. The data hold around 30,000 distinct CDR3 sequences, with 15% to 20% observed a single time. CDR1 LGHNA and CDR2 YNFKEQ come from the germline V gene. CDR3 length: 13 amino acids. Trimming left V 0 bases short and J 10 bases short, with 10 bases between. Sequenced input: peripheral blood. This chain uses TRBV4-2 with TRBJ2-1; no clear D. The clonotype comes from a human donor with pleural tuberculosis. CDR3 nucleotides: TGTGCCAGCAGCCAAGATCCTTCCCGAGAGCAGTTCTTC. Residues: CASSQDPSREQFF.